This entry features one T cell receptor (beta chain) sequence. This record belongs to a study of blood T cell repertoires in COVID-19. With V trimmed by 4 bases and J by 4 bases, 5 bases remained unmatched. The CDR3 loop spans 14 amino acids. CDR1 and CDR2 (germline): SGHNT, YYREEE (reference sequence). The method was immunoSEQ multiplex PCR; TCRdb's version includes in-frame clones alone and lacks a portion of them. The profile covers tens of thousands of clones, with more than 75% appearing a single time and roughly 6.8% taken by the ten largest. The chain has TRBV5-4 and TRBJ2-5; 9 bases agree with TRBD1. Sequenced: peripheral blood. The receptor's source is a human donor with acute or convalescent COVID-19. The donor label of this sample is uncertain. The CDR3 DNA is TGTGCCAGCAGCCCGTCGACAGGGGGAGAGACCCAGTACTTC. Translation gives CASSPSTGGETQYF.